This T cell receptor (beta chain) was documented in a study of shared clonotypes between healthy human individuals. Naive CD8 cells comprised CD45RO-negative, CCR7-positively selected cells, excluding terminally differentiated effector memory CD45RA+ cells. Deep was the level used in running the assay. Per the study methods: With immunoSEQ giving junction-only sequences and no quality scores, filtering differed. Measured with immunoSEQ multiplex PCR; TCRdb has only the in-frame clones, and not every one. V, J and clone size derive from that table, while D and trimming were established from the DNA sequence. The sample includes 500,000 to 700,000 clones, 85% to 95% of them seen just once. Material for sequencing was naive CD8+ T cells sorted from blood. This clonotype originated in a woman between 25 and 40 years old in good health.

The CDR3 sequence is CASSQEKSVAGVAYEQYF. CDR3 bases: TGTGCCAGCAGCCAAGAAAAATCAGTAGCGGGAGTAGCCTACGAGCAGTACTTC. The V and J genes are TRBV4-2 and TRBJ2-7; 9 bases map to TRBD2. Trimming at V came to 0 bases and at J to 2 bases, leaving 11 bases not matched to a gene. The CDR3 runs 18 residues. Germline assignment: CDR1 LGHNA and CDR2 YNFKEQ.